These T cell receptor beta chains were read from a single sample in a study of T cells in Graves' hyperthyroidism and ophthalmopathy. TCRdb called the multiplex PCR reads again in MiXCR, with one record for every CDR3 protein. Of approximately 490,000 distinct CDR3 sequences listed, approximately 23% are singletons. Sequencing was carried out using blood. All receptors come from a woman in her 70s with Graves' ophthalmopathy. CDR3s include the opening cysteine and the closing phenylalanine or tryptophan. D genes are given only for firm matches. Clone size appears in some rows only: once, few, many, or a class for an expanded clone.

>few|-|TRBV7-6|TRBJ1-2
TGTGCCAGCAGCCCCGCCGATGGTGGCTACACCTTC
CASSPADGGYTF
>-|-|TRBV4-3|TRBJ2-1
TGCGCCAGCAGCCAGGATCCTGTGGGAATCCCTGATGAGCGGTTCTTC
CASSQDPVGIPDERFF
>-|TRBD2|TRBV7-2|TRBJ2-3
TGTGCCAGCAGTCCCGGGACTAACTTTGCCACGCAGTATTTT
CASSPGTNFATQYF
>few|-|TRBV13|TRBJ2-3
TGTGCCAGCAGCTTCAACCCCTCGGGGGCGACAGATACGCAGTATTTT
CASSFNPSGATDTQYF
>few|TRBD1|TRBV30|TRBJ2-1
TGTGCCTGGAGTGGGGGACAGGGGGCAGGCAATGAGCAGTTCTTC
CAWSGGQGAGNEQFF
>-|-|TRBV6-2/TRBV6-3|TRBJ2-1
TGTGCCAGCGGGTGGGGGAGGCGGAGTAATGAGCAGTTCTTC
CASGWGRRSNEQFF
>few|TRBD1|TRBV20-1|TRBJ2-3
TGCAGTGCTATGCAGGGGGCCCGCACAGATACGCAGTATTTT
CSAMQGARTDTQYF
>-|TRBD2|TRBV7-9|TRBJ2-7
TGTGCCAGTAAAACCGGGACTAGCGGGAGGTTTGGCGAGCAGTACTTC
CASKTGTSGRFGEQYF
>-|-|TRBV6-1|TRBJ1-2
TGTGCCAGCAGTGATACTTGGCAGGGTACCTATGGCTACACCTTC
CASSDTWQGTYGYTF
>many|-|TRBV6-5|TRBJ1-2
TGTGCCAGCAGTTACTCCCGCTCGATCTATGGCTACACCTTC
CASSYSRSIYGYTF
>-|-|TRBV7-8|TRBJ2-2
TGTGCCAGCAGCTCTTCCTCGCCGGGGAAGACCGGGGAGCTGTTTTTT
CASSSSSPGKTGELFF
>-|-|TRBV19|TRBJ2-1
TGTGCCAGTAGACCGGCGGGGGCGCATCGGGAGCAGTTCTTC
CASRPAGAHREQFF
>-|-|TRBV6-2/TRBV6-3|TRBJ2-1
TGTGCCAGCAGCTATAGTAAGGGGTACTCCTACAATGAGCAGTTCTTC
CASSYSKGYSYNEQFF
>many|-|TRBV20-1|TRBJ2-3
TGCAGTGCTCTCTCCCCGATCCCCCCAGATACGCAGTATTTT
CSALSPIPPDTQYF
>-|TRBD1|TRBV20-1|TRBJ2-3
TGCAGTGCTAGGGGGACAGGCACAGATACGCAGTATTTT
CSARGTGTDTQYF
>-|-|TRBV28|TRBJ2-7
TGTGCCAGCAGTTTCCTCTTGATTTCCGACGAGCAGTACTTC
CASSFLLISDEQYF
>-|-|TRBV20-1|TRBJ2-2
TGCAGTGCTAGAGATATGGGAAGAGGGGGGGAGCTGTTTTTT
CSARDMGRGGELFF
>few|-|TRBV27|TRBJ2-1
TGTGCCAGCAGTTCCTCTCCTCTAGGTAGAAATGAGCAGTTCTTC
CASSSSPLGRNEQFF
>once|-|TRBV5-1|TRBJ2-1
-
CASSSQVAGGSFF
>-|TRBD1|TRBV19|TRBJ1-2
TGTGCCAGTAGTGCCCGACGACAGGGGAGTGGCTACACCTTC
CASSARRQGSGYTF
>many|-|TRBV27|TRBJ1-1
TGTGCCAGCAGTTCGCTCGGGGCCCACACTGAAGCTTTCTTT
CASSSLGAHTEAFF
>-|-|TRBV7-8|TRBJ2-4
TGTGCCAGCAGCTTAACTTCCTCAACGGGAAACGTTCAGTACTTC
CASSLTSSTGNVQYF
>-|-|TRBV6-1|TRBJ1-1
TGTGCCAGCAGTGCTAGGTACACTGAAGCTTTCTTT
CASSARYTEAFF
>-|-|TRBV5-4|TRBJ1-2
TGTGCCAGCAGCTTTCCGCGAGGGACACCAGGGGACGGCTACACCTTC
CASSFPRGTPGDGYTF
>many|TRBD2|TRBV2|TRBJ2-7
TGTGCCAGCAGTGTCACGACTAGCGGGAGCGCCTACGAGCAGTACTTC
CASSVTTSGSAYEQYF
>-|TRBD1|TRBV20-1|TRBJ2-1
TGCAGTGCTAGATCCCCAGGGGGTGGCCTCTACAATGAGCAGTTCTTC
CSARSPGGGLYNEQFF
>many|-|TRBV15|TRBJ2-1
TGTGCCACCAGCAGGGCCCGCATGGCATACAATGAGCAGTTCTTC
CATSRARMAYNEQFF
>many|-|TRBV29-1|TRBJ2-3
TGCAGCGTTCGTATGGGCGACAGCACAGATACGCAGTATTTT
CSVRMGDSTDTQYF
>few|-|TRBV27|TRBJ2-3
TGTGCCAGCAGCCCCATTGTCACAGATACGCAGTATTTT
CASSPIVTDTQYF
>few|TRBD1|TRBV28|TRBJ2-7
TGTGCCAGCACCGCCGGGACAGGAACCTACGAGCAGTACTTC
CASTAGTGTYEQYF
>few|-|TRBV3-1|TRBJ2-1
TGTGCCAGCAGCCAAGATCAGGGGGGAGGGAGCTCCTACAATGAGCAGTTCTTC
CASSQDQGGGSSYNEQFF
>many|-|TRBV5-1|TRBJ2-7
TGCGCCAGCAGCCTCAGGACCTCCTACGAGCAGTACTTC
CASSLRTSYEQYF
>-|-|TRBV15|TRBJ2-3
TGTGCCACCAGCAGAGATGTAGATACGCAGTATTTT
CATSRDVDTQYF
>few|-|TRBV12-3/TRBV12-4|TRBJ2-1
TGTGCCAGCAGTGCTGGACTGGGCCTACGAAGGCAGTTCTTC
CASSAGLGLRRQFF
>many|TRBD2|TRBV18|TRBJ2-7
TGTGCCAGCAGCTTGGGACTAGCGGGAGACGAGCAGTACTTC
CASSLGLAGDEQYF
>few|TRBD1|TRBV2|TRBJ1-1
TGTGCCAGCAGTAGGACAGGGGAAAAACTGTTGAACACTGAAGCTTTCTTT
CASSRTGEKLLNTEAFF
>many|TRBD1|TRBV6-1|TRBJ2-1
TGTGCCAGCAGTGAATACGGGACAGGGGCCTCCAATGAGCAGTTCTTC
CASSEYGTGASNEQFF
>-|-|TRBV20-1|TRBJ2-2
TGCAGTGCCAACATACCCAGGGACACAGGGGAGCTGTTTTTT
CSANIPRDTGELFF
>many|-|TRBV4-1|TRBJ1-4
TGCGCCAGCAGCCAAGATGGCCGGGGCCCTAATGAAAAACTGTTTTTT
CASSQDGRGPNEKLFF
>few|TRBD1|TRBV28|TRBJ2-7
TGTGCCAGCAGATCCGCCGGGACAGGGAACTCCTACGAGCAGTACTTC
CASRSAGTGNSYEQYF
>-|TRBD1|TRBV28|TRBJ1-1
TGTGCCAGCAGTACTGGACAGGGCATCACTGAAGCTTTCTTT
CASSTGQGITEAFF
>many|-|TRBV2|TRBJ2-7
TGTGCCAGCAGTGTCCGTCTAGGAGTAGACGAGCAGTACTTC
CASSVRLGVDEQYF
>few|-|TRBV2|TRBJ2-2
TGTGCCAGCAGGGGAACGACAGGGCTGTTTTTT
CASRGTTGLFF
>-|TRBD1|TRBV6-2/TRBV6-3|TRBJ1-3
TGTGCCAGCATCCCGACAGGGAGAAACACCATATATTTT
CASIPTGRNTIYF
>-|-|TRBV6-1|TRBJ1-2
TGTGCCAGCAGTCCCCACGCTACCGGGACGGCAAAAATCTATGGCTACACCTTC
CASSPHATGTAKIYGYTF
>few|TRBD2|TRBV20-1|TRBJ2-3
TGCAGTGCTCCACTAGCGGGAGCCTCTCTCGGCACAGATACGCAGTATTTT
CSAPLAGASLGTDTQYF
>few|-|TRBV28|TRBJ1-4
TGTGCCAGCCGTCAGAGGAAACTGTTTTTT
CASRQRKLFF
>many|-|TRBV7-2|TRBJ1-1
TGTGCCAGCAAAGGGGCGTACACTGAAGCTTTCTTT
CASKGAYTEAFF
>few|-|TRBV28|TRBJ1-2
TGTGCCAGCAACAGACAGGCCGGAAACTATGGCTACACCTTC
CASNRQAGNYGYTF
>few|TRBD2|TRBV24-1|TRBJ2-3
TGTGCCACCAGTGAACCACTAGCGGGAGAAGGAGATACGCAGTATTTT
CATSEPLAGEGDTQYF
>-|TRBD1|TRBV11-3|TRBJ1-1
TGTGCCAGCAGCGCAGGGGGCGCAGCTTTCTTT
CASSAGGAAFF
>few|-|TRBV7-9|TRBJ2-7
TGTGCCAGCAGCTTAAGGGGCCCGGAAATCCACGAGCAGTACTTC
CASSLRGPEIHEQYF
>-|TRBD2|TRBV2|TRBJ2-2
TGTGCCAGCAGTGAAACGAGAACTAGCGGCCGGAACGGGGAGCTGTTTTTT
CASSETRTSGRNGELFF
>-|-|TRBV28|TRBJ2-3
TGTGCCAGCACCCGACTTGGGCAGGGTGGAGATACGCAGTATTTT
CASTRLGQGGDTQYF
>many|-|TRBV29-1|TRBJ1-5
TGCAGCGTTGGCCAGAGCAGTGATCAGCCCCAGCATTTT
CSVGQSSDQPQHF
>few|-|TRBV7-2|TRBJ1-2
TGTGCCAGCAGCTTAGTCGGGGGTTTGGGGGGTCTGAGAGGCTACACCTTC
CASSLVGGLGGLRGYTF
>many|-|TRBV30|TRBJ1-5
TGTGCCTGGGGGGACTTTAATCAGCCCCAGCATTTT
CAWGDFNQPQHF
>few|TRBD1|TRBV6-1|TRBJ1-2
TGTGCCAGTAGGCCCGGGACAGGGGGTATGGATGGCTACACCTTC
CASRPGTGGMDGYTF
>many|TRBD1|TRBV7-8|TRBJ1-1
TGTGCCAGCAGCCTAAGACAGGGGTCCACTGAAGCTTTCTTT
CASSLRQGSTEAFF